This TCR beta chain was sequenced during a study of shared clonotypes between healthy human individuals. Overall study findings and caveats: The low donor count limited represented genetic and exposure-history diversity.

Both CD45RO+ cells and CCR7-negative CD45RA+ TemRA cells were combined to make up CD8 memory. Here immunoSEQ multiplex PCR was the method, and the copy in TCRdb shows in-frame clones only, minus some. This sample carries some 380,000 clones, around 96% of them seen once, and the ten largest clones take around 0.32%. Germline lookup yields CDR1 PRHDT and CDR2 FYEKMQ (reference sequence). This CDR3 contains 19 residues. V shed 0 bases, J shed 12 bases, and the junction held 21 bases outside the gene matches. Details on this clone: Its antigen is not identified.

The sequencing input was memory CD8+ T cells sorted from blood. This sample's subset: CD45RO+ cells pooled with CCR7-negative TemRA cells. The J gene is TRBJ2-3, the V gene TRBV13, with 10 nucleotides matching TRBD1. This receptor was taken from a young man in good health. In nucleotides, the CDR3 is TGTGCCAGCAGCTTAGGAGACAGGGGGCTGGGGCGGGAGAACCGGCCTCAGTATTTT. It yields the protein CASSLGDRGLGRENRPQYF.